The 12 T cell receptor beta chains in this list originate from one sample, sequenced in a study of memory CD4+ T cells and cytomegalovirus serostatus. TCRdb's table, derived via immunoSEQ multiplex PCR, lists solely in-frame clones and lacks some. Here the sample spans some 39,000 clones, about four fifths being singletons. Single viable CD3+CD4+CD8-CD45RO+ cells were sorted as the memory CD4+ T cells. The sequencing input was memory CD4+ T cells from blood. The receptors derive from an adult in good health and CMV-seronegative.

The CDR3: CASSLVPGSGELFF. The CDR3 DNA is TGTGCCAGCAGCTTAGTTCCCGGGTCCGGGGAGCTGTTTTTT. The chain links TRBV7-9 to TRBJ2-2; no firm D call. The V gene lost 1 base and the J gene lost 6 bases, with 9 bases spanning the gap. This CDR3 contains 14 residues. Looked up from germline, CDR1 is SEHNR and CDR2 is FQNEAQ (reference sequence).

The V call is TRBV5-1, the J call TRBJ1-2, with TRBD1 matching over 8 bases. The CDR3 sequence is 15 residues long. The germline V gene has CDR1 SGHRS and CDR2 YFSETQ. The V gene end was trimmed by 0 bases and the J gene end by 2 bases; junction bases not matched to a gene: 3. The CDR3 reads CASSLAGGANYGYTF. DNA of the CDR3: TGCGCCAGCAGCTTGGCAGGGGGCGCGAACTATGGCTACACCTTC.

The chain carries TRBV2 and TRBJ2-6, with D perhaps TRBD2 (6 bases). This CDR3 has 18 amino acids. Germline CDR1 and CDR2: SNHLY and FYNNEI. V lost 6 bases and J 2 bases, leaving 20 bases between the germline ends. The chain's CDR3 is CASRMSGLLVPGANVLTF. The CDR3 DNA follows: TGTGCCAGCAGGATGTCGGGACTCCTCGTACCTGGGGCCAACGTCCTGACTTTC. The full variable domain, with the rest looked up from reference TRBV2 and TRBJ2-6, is EPEVTQTPSHQVTQMGQEVILRCVPISNHLYFYWYRQILGQKVEFLVSFYNNEISEKSEIFDDQFSVERPDGSNFTLKIRSTKLEDSAMYFCASRMSGLLVPGANVLTFGAGSRLTVL.

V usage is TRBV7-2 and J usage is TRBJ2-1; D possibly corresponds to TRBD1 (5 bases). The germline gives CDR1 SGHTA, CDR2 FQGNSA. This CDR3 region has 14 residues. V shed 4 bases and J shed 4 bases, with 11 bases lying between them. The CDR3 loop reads CASSSDSVYNEQFF. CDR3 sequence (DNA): TGTGCCAGCAGCTCCGACAGCGTTTACAATGAGCAGTTCTTC. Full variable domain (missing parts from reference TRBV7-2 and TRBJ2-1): GAGVSQSPSNKVTEKGKDVELRCDPISGHTALYWYRQSLGQGLEFLIYFQGNSAPDKSGLPSDRFSAERTGGSVSTLTIQRTQQEDSAVYLCASSSDSVYNEQFFGPGTRLTVL.

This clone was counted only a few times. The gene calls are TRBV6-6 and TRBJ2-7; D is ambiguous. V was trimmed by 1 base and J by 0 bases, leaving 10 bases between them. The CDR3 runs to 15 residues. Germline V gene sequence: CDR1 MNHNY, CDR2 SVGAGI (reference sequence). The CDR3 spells CASSYYGVSSYEQYF. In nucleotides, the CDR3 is TGTGCCAGCAGTTACTACGGCGTAAGCTCCTACGAGCAGTACTTC.

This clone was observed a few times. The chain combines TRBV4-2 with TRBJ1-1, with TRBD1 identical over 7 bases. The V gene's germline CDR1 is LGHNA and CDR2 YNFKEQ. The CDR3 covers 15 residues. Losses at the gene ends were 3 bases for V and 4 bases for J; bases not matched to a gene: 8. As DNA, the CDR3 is TGTGCCAGCAGCCAGGGTAGGGGGCAGGGCACTGAAGCTTTCTTT. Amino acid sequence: CASSQGRGQGTEAFF.

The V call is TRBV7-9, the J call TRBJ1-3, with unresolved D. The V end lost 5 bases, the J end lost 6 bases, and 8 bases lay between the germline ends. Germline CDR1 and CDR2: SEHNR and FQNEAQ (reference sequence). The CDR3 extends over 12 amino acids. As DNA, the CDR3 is TGTGCCAGCAGCCCCAGCCAAAACACCATATATTTT. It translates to CASSPSQNTIYF.

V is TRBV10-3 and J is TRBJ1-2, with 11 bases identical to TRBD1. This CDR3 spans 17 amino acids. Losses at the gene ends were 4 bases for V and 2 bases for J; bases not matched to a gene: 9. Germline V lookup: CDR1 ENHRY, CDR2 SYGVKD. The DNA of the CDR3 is TGTGCCATCAGTGGAGGACAGGGGGCCTTAAGCAACTATGGCTACACCTTC. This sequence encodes CAISGGQGALSNYGYTF.

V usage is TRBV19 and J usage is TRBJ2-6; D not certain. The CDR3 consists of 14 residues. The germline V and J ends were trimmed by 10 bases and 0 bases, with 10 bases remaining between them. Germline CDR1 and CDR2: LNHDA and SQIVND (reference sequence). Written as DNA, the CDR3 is TGTGCCACCCAAGACCCCTCTGGGGCCAACGTCCTGACTTTC. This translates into CATQDPSGANVLTF.

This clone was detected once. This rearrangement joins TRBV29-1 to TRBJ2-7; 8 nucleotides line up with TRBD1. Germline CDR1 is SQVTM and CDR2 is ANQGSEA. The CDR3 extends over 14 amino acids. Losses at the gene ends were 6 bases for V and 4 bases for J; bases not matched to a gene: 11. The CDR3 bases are TGCAGCGTGGGGGGACAGGTAGGGGCTTACGAGCAGTACTTC. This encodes CSVGGQVGAYEQYF.

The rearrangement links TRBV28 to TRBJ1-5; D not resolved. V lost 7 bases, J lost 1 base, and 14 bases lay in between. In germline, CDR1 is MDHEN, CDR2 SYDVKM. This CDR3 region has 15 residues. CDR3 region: CASNEEGGSNQPQHF. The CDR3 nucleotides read TGTGCCAGCAACGAAGAGGGTGGAAGCAATCAGCCCCAGCATTTT.

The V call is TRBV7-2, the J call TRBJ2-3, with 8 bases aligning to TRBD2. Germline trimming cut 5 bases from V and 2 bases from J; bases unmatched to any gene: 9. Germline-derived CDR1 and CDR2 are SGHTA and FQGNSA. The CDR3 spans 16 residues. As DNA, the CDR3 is TGTGCCAGCAGCCCAGCGGGGGCAGACGCCACAGATACGCAGTATTTT. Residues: CASSPAGADATDTQYF.